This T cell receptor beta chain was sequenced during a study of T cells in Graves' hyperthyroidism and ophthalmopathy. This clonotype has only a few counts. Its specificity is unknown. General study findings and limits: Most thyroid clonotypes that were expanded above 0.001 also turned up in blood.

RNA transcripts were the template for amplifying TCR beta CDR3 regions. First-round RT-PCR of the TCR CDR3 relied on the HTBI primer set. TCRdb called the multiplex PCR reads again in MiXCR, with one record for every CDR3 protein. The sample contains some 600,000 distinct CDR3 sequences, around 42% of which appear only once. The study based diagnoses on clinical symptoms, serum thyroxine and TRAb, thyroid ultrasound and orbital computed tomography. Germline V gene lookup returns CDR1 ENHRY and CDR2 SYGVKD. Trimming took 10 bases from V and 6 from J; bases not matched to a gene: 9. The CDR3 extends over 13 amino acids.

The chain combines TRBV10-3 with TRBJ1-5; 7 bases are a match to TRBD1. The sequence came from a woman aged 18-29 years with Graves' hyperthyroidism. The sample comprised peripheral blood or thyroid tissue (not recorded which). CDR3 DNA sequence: TGTGCCAGCGTTGACAGGGAAGTTCAGCCCCAGCATTTT. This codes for CASVDREVQPQHF.